The 20 T cell receptor beta chains below come from one sample, sequenced in a study of T cells expressing NK-cell markers. TCRdb reanalyzed the 5' RACE reads, giving one entry per CDR3 protein sequence and no DNA. The sample table includes about 460,000 distinct CDR3 sequences. The sequenced sample consisted of blood T cells: a sorted CD56 or NKG2C T cell subset, CD4+ or CD8+ T cells, or bulk PBMC T cells (not recorded which). The receptor source for this set is a woman aged 45-65 years in good health.

This chain links TRBV6-1 with TRBJ1-1; TCRdb reports TRBD1, a call that lacks DNA to check it against. The length of the CDR3 is 15 residues. Germline CDR1 reads MNHNS; CDR2 reads SASEGT. CDR3 region: CASRDPGQGSWEAFF.

The chain employs TRBV5-1 and TRBJ1-2; TCRdb gives TRBD1 as the D gene, but with no DNA this cannot be confirmed. The CDR3 is made up of 11 amino acids. Germline CDR1 SGHRS, CDR2 YFSETQ. This CDR3 is CASGQQGGYTF. Combining the CDR3 with reference TRBV5-1 and TRBJ1-2 gives the whole variable domain KAGVTQTPRYLIKTRGQQVTLSCSPISGHRSVSWYQQTPGQGLQFLFEYFSETQRNKGNFPGRFSGRQFSNSRSEMNVSTLELGDSALYLCASGQQGGYTFGSGTRLTVV.

The rearrangement joins TRBV14 to TRBJ2-2; with no DNA, the TCRdb D assignment of TRBD2 cannot be verified. CDR3 length: 15 amino acids. Germline V gene data show CDR1 as SGHDN and CDR2 as FVKESK. The CDR3: CASSRRAVNTGELFF.

The chain carries TRBV25-1 and TRBJ2-7; TCRdb returns TRBD1, unconfirmable since there is no DNA. Germline assignment: CDR1 MGHDK and CDR2 SYGVNS. This CDR3 has 15 residues. CDR3 residues: CASSQGQGRNFEQYF.

The chain has TRBV5-1 and TRBJ2-3; TCRdb's D gene call, TRBD2, goes unchecked for lack of DNA. The CDR3 runs 18 residues. Germline V gene data show CDR1 as SGHRS and CDR2 as YFSETQ. The CDR3 loop reads CASSFNPGLAGVTDTQYF.

The chain has TRBV30 and TRBJ1-5; no DNA is available, so the TRBD1 call from TCRdb remains unchecked. In germline, CDR1 is GTSNPN, CDR2 SVGIG (reference sequence). This CDR3 comprises 14 residues. CDR3 protein: CAWSVGGKEQPQHF.

V is TRBV5-1 and J is TRBJ2-3. The CDR3 covers 14 residues. Per germline, CDR1 SGHRS and CDR2 YFSETQ. The CDR3 here is CASSTWSSADTQYF.

The J gene is TRBJ1-1, the V gene TRBV7-9; lacking DNA, the TRBD1 call made by TCRdb goes unchecked. This CDR3 region has 15 residues. CDR1 and CDR2 from the germline V gene are SEHNR and FQNEAQ (reference sequence). The CDR3: CASSSDSDAPMQAFF. Using reference TRBV7-9 and TRBJ1-1 for the parts outside the CDR3, the full variable domain is DTGVSQNPRHKITKRGQNVTFRCDPISEHNRLYWYRQTLGQGPEFLTYFQNEAQLEKSRLLSDRFSAERPKGSFSTLEIQRTEQGDSAMYLCASSSDSDAPMQAFFGQGTRLTVV.

The chain couples TRBV21-1 to TRBJ2-1; absent DNA, TCRdb's TRBD2 call cannot be checked. TRBV21-1 is recorded as a pseudogene. The CDR3 sequence is 16 residues long. CDR3 sequence reads: CASRNKLSGRGYEQFF.

The V gene is TRBV7-8, the J gene TRBJ1-3; absent DNA, TCRdb's TRBD1 call cannot be checked. The germline gives CDR1 SGHVS, CDR2 FQNEAQ. The CDR3 consists of 16 residues. The CDR3 sequence is CASSTRGGAAGNTIYF.

The chain uses TRBV20-1 and TRBJ1-5. The CDR3 runs to 12 residues. Germline V gene lookup returns CDR1 DFQATT and CDR2 SNEGSKA (reference sequence). The CDR3 sequence: CSAGGVRQPQHF.

This rearrangement joins TRBV4-2 to TRBJ1-6; there is no DNA to check the TCRdb D call of TRBD1. The CDR3 has 15 amino acids. Per the germline V gene, CDR1 is LGHNA and CDR2 is YNFKEQ. CDR3 sequence reads: CASSQETVNNSPLHF.

This chain links TRBV5-1 with TRBJ2-7; the TCRdb D gene call, TRBD1, has no DNA to confirm it. The CDR3 runs to 16 residues. Germline V gene lookup returns CDR1 SGHRS and CDR2 YFSETQ. The CDR3 here is CASSVGRPGQIYEQYF.

The J gene is TRBJ1-2, the V gene TRBV11-2. Germline CDR1 SGHAT, CDR2 FQNNGV. This CDR3 is built from 18 residues. Here the CDR3 reads CASSLSRARLKANYGYTF.

The genes are TRBV20-1 and TRBJ2-7; TCRdb returns TRBD2, unconfirmable since there is no DNA. Per the germline V gene, CDR1 is DFQATT and CDR2 is SNEGSKA (reference sequence). The CDR3 consists of 16 residues. CDR3 in amino acids: CSARDNRRSRVYEQYF.

V and J are TRBV20-1 and TRBJ2-1. The CDR3 extends over 13 amino acids. The germline V gene encodes CDR1 DFQATT and CDR2 SNEGSKA (reference sequence). The CDR3 sequence is CSARDRLALEQFF.

This chain joins TRBV27 and TRBJ2-4; TCRdb names TRBD1, which stays unverified in the absence of DNA. The CDR3 extends over 19 amino acids. Germline loops: CDR1 MNHEY, CDR2 SMNVEV (reference sequence). The CDR3 region is CASSMCDRENYRAKNIQYF.

The chain recombines TRBV5-1 with TRBJ2-1; TCRdb indicates TRBD1, and absent DNA this call remains unverified. From germline, CDR1 is SGHRS and CDR2 YFSETQ. The CDR3 is 12 residues long. The CDR3: CASSNRDQAEFF. Filled out from reference TRBV5-1 and TRBJ2-1, the complete variable domain reads KAGVTQTPRYLIKTRGQQVTLSCSPISGHRSVSWYQQTPGQGLQFLFEYFSETQRNKGNFPGRFSGRQFSNSRSEMNVSTLELGDSALYLCASSNRDQAEFFGPGTRLTVL.

This rearrangement joins TRBV29-1 to TRBJ2-4. CDR1 and CDR2 (germline): SQVTM, ANQGSEA. This CDR3 comprises 15 residues. The CDR3 is CSARTDLLAKNIQYF.

The V and J genes are TRBV12-3 or TRBV12-4 and TRBJ1-1; TCRdb gives TRBD1 as the D gene, but with no DNA this cannot be confirmed. There are 14 residues in the CDR3. This CDR3 is CASTPGQYNTEAFF.